The 32 T cell receptor beta chains listed next were all sequenced from one sample in a study of CD8 T cells in ankylosing spondylitis. MiXCR, run by TCRdb on the 5' RACE reads, gives a single entry per CDR3 protein. Of about 160,000 distinct CDR3 sequences in the sample, about 16% were seen once. Input material: blood, either unsorted or a sorted T cell fraction (not recorded which). Receptor source: a male donor with ankylosing spondylitis or in good health (not recorded which).

The chain couples TRBV5-1 to TRBJ2-1, with 8 bases identical to TRBD2. The CDR3 consists of 18 residues. Trimming took 4 bases from V and 3 from J; bases not matched to a gene: 15. Looked up from germline, CDR1 is SGHRS and CDR2 is YFSETQ. Here the CDR3 reads CASSRGYWTSQYYNEQFF. CDR3 nucleotide sequence: TGCGCCAGCAGCAGGGGCTACTGGACTAGCCAGTACTACAATGAGCAGTTCTTC.

The chain carries TRBV5-1 and TRBJ2-5, with D perhaps matching TRBD1 (5 bases). CDR3 length equals 16 residues. V lost 0 bases to trimming and J lost 5 bases, with 17 bases between them. The germline CDR1 and CDR2 sequences are SGHRS and YFSETQ. CDR3 coding DNA: TGCGCCAGCAGCTTGGCCGTGGGGCCTTTGGGGGAGACCCAGTACTTC. As protein: CASSLAVGPLGETQYF.

This chain connects TRBV20-1 to TRBJ2-1; 9 nucleotides align to TRBD2. In germline, CDR1 is DFQATT, CDR2 SNEGSKA (reference sequence). The CDR3 spans 14 residues. With 6 bases clipped from V and 2 bases from J, the junction kept 5 bases outside the gene matches. CDR3 bases: TGCAGTGCGATGACTAGCGGAGCCTACAATGAGCAGTTCTTC. Its translation is CSAMTSGAYNEQFF.

The chain joins TRBV7-9 to TRBJ2-1; 10 bases align to TRBD2. CDR1 is SEHNR, CDR2 FQNEAQ, per germline (reference sequence). The junction had 3 bases not matched to a gene; V was cut back by 1 base and J by 6 bases. This CDR3 comprises 15 residues. This CDR3 reads CASSLGASGSNEQFF. The CDR3 DNA reads TGTGCCAGCAGCTTAGGGGCTAGCGGGAGCAATGAGCAGTTCTTC.

This clonotype occurred a few times. The gene calls are TRBV6-5 and TRBJ2-1; TRBD2 is a possible D gene (7 bases). With 2 bases removed from V and 5 bases from J, the gap between germline ends came to 22 bases. The CDR3 is 18 amino acids. The V gene's germline CDR1 is MNHEY and CDR2 SVGAGI. Written as DNA, the CDR3 is TGTGCCAGCAGTTACGGGGGGGCTAGCTTGATAGGAGACAATGAGCAGTTCTTC. Its translation is CASSYGGASLIGDNEQFF.

This chain links TRBV11-1 with TRBJ2-1; 9 positions match TRBD2. The CDR3 totals 18 residues. V gave up 0 bases and J gave up 4 bases; unmatched junction bases: 10. Germline V lookup: CDR1 SGHAT, CDR2 FQDESV (reference sequence). CDR3 in DNA: TGTGCCAGCAGCTTAGCCGTGACTGCGGCGGGAGGGTACAATGAGCAGTTCTTC. Amino acids: CASSLAVTAAGGYNEQFF.

This clonotype was observed many times. The chain employs TRBV29-1 and TRBJ2-1, with 15 bases identical to TRBD2. In germline, CDR1 is SQVTM, CDR2 ANQGSEA. V dropped 4 bases and J dropped 7; count of bases not matched to a gene: 8. The CDR3 spans 16 residues. The chain's CDR3 is CSVVRFGTSGGNEQFF. The CDR3 bases are TGCAGCGTTGTAAGGTTCGGGACTAGCGGGGGGAATGAGCAGTTCTTC.

This clonotype was observed many times. The V and J genes are TRBV29-1 and TRBJ2-3, with D possibly matching TRBD2 (6 bases). CDR1 and CDR2 (germline): SQVTM, ANQGSEA. The CDR3 extends over 17 amino acids. Trimming cost V 4 bases and J 2 bases, with 22 bases left between them. The CDR3 loop is CSVASAADSGATDTQYF. For the CDR3, the DNA is TGCAGCGTTGCGTCCGCAGCAGATAGCGGAGCCACAGATACGCAGTATTTT.

This clonotype has just a few counts. The chain joins TRBV5-1 to TRBJ2-3, with 9 bases matching TRBD2. V was clipped by 4 bases and J by 1 base; unmatched bases: 7. The CDR3 length is 16 residues. Germline V gene lookup returns CDR1 SGHRS and CDR2 YFSETQ. The CDR3 protein is CASSPGLARGTDTQYF. The CDR3 region has the DNA TGCGCCAGCAGCCCCGGACTAGCGCGAGGCACAGATACGCAGTATTTT. Full variable domain (missing parts from reference TRBV5-1 and TRBJ2-3): KAGVTQTPRYLIKTRGQQVTLSCSPISGHRSVSWYQQTPGQGLQFLFEYFSETQRNKGNFPGRFSGRQFSNSRSEMNVSTLELGDSALYLCASSPGLARGTDTQYFGPGTRLTVL.

This clonotype was counted a few times. The chain joins TRBV20-1 to TRBJ1-2, with no clear D. This CDR3 has 12 amino acids. Deletions cut 3 bases from V and 4 bases from J, with 9 bases between. Germline assignment: CDR1 DFQATT and CDR2 SNEGSKA (reference sequence). CDR3 sequence (DNA): TGCAGTGCTAGTCCCGCTCTCTATGGCTACACCTTC. This sequence encodes CSASPALYGYTF.

This clonotype showed up many times. This chain connects TRBV5-1 to TRBJ1-6; D gene uncertain. Trimming cost V 1 base and J 0 bases, with 5 bases left between them. Per the germline V gene, CDR1 is SGHRS and CDR2 is YFSETQ. This CDR3 has 15 amino acids. CDR3 in amino acids: CASSLLSSYNSPLHF. The CDR3 DNA follows: TGCGCCAGCAGCTTGTTAAGCTCCTATAATTCACCCCTCCACTTT.

This chain joins TRBV20-1 and TRBJ2-1, with 8 bases fitting TRBD2. CDR1 and CDR2 from the germline V gene are DFQATT and SNEGSKA (reference sequence). This CDR3 has 14 amino acids. V shed 6 bases, J shed 5 bases, and the junction held 9 bases outside the gene matches. The CDR3 region has the DNA TGCAGTGCCCGGGAGGGTGCGTCTAACAATGAGCAGTTCTTC. It yields the protein CSAREGASNNEQFF.

This clonotype was counted at least ten times. The rearrangement joins TRBV7-2 to TRBJ1-5, with D perhaps matching TRBD1 (5 bases). The germline V gene has CDR1 SGHTA and CDR2 FQGNSA. The V gene lost 2 bases and the J gene lost 4 bases, with 12 bases spanning the gap. The CDR3 totals 15 residues. CDR3 amino acids: CASSLRDGYNQPQHF. CDR3 nucleotide sequence: TGTGCCAGCAGCTTAAGGGACGGCTATAATCAGCCCCAGCATTTT.

The chain carries TRBV27 and TRBJ2-2; 8 bases agree with TRBD2. This CDR3 is built from 15 residues. With V trimmed by 2 bases and J by 6 bases, 5 bases remained unmatched. Germline V lookup: CDR1 MNHEY, CDR2 SMNVEV (reference sequence). The chain's CDR3 is CASSLILAGAGELFF. CDR3 DNA sequence: TGTGCCAGCAGTTTAATTCTAGCGGGTGCCGGGGAGCTGTTTTTT.

This clonotype was observed at least ten times. The junction departs from germline at one end; a sequencing error may be responsible. This chain connects TRBV5-1 to TRBJ2-2; D gene ambiguous. The CDR3 is made up of 14 amino acids. Per the germline V gene, CDR1 is SGHRS and CDR2 is YFSETQ. The CDR3 coding sequence is TGTGCCAGCAGCTTAGTTGGGAACACCGGGGAGCTGTTTTTT. Translated, it gives CASSLVGNTGELFF.

The rearrangement uses TRBV29-1 and TRBJ2-1; D unresolved. V lost 3 bases and J 6 bases, leaving 27 bases between the germline ends. This CDR3 region has 18 residues. Germline V gene data show CDR1 as SQVTM and CDR2 as ANQGSEA. Here the CDR3 DNA reads TGCAGCGTTGACGTAGGCCCATCTTATGCTAGGTGGAGCAATGAGCAGTTCTTC. It specifies CSVDVGPSYARWSNEQFF.

This chain connects TRBV6-6 to TRBJ2-7; 9 nucleotides match TRBD1. Losses at the gene ends were 6 bases for V and 3 bases for J; bases not matched to a gene: 3. Germline CDR1 MNHNY, CDR2 SVGAGI (reference sequence). This CDR3 region has 13 residues. CDR3 nucleotides: TGTGCCAGCAGGTACAGGGGGCGCTACGAGCAGTACTTC. It translates to CASRYRGRYEQYF.

The chain is built from TRBV7-9 and TRBJ2-5; 7 bases match TRBD1. CDR3 length equals 15 residues. Trimming at V came to 5 bases and at J to 1 base, leaving 7 bases not matched to a gene. Per the germline V gene, CDR1 is SEHNR and CDR2 is FQNEAQ (reference sequence). CDR3 sequence reads: CASSPMGQSQETQYF. CDR3 nucleotides: TGTGCCAGCAGCCCAATGGGACAGAGCCAAGAGACCCAGTACTTC.

The chain uses TRBV27 and TRBJ1-2; a weak D match, TRBD1 (5 bases). V lost 2 bases, J lost 4 bases, and 11 bases lay in between. This CDR3 is 14 amino acids long. The germline gives CDR1 MNHEY, CDR2 SMNVEV (reference sequence). This CDR3 is CASSLRGGGYGYTF. The CDR3 DNA reads TGTGCCAGCAGTTTAAGAGGTGGGGGCTATGGCTACACCTTC.

This clonotype was detected ten times or more. This chain uses TRBV7-7 with TRBJ2-5; 8 bases fit TRBD2. The V and J ends lost 3 bases and 5 bases, in that order; junction bases with no gene match: 11. This CDR3 has 16 residues. Germline V gives CDR1 SSHAT, CDR2 FNYEAQ (reference sequence). CDR3 DNA: TGTGCCAGCAGCTTGGGGAGCGGGGGAGGAGTGGAGACCCAGTACTTC. Protein product: CASSLGSGGGVETQYF.

This clonotype was recorded many times. CDR3 nucleotides: TGTGCCAGCAGCATACAGGGGCACTATGGCTACACCTTC. Protein: CASSIQGHYGYTF. The chain links TRBV6-1 to TRBJ1-2, with 7 positions matching TRBD1. The germline CDR1 and CDR2 sequences are MNHNS and SASEGT. V shed 6 bases and J 3 bases; nucleotides not matched to a gene: 4. The CDR3 is made up of 13 amino acids.

This clonotype was seen repeatedly, ten times or more. The gene calls are TRBV5-1 and TRBJ2-1; D remains ambiguous. Trimming cost V 1 base and J 4 bases, with 0 bases left between them. The CDR3 is made up of 11 amino acids. Per the germline V gene, CDR1 is SGHRS and CDR2 is YFSETQ. CDR3 nucleotides: TGCGCCAGCAGCTTGTACAATGAGCAGTTCTTC. Translated: CASSLYNEQFF.

The chain carries TRBV6-4 and TRBJ2-7; D tentatively fits TRBD1 or TRBD2 (5 bases each). V was trimmed by 6 bases and J by 6 bases, leaving 18 bases between them. Germline loops: CDR1 MRHNA, CDR2 SNTAGT. The CDR3 loop spans 14 amino acids. The CDR3 loop reads CASSDGDPLLEQYF. The CDR3 DNA reads as TGTGCCAGCAGCGATGGGGACCCCCTACTCGAGCAGTACTTC.

This clonotype has at least ten counts. The chain links TRBV27 to TRBJ1-4; TRBD1 matches at 9 bases. The J segment lost 8 bases and the V segment lost 3 bases, leaving 7 bases of the junction unmatched. The germline CDR1 and CDR2 sequences are MNHEY and SMNVEV (reference sequence). The CDR3 sequence is 15 residues long. The CDR3 DNA follows: TGTGCCAGCAGTTTGGGACAGGGTGAGGGCGAAAAACTGTTTTTT. This encodes CASSLGQGEGEKLFF.

This clonotype was seen repeatedly, ten times or more. The CDR3 coding sequence is TGTGCCAGCAGCCCCTACAGGGGAACCAAAAACATTCAGTACTTC. Translating gives CASSPYRGTKNIQYF. The gene calls are TRBV3-1 and TRBJ2-4; 7 bases match TRBD1. Germline V gene lookup returns CDR1 LGHDT and CDR2 YNNKEL (reference sequence). There are 15 residues in the CDR3. The V and J ends lost 4 bases and 2 bases, in that order; junction bases with no gene match: 5.

This clonotype has ten or more counts. Germline and junction disagree at one end, which may indicate a read error. The V and J genes are TRBV20-1 and TRBJ1-1, with a tentative D call TRBD1 (6 bases). The germline V gene encodes CDR1 DFQATT and CDR2 SNEGSKA (reference sequence). The CDR3 totals 13 residues. This chain's CDR3 is CTLADRMNTEAFF. The CDR3 DNA is TGTACCCTCGCCGACAGGATGAACACTGAAGCTTTCTTT.

V usage is TRBV10-3 and J usage is TRBJ2-6; the D is unclear. The CDR3 is 16 residues long. Germline V lookup: CDR1 ENHRY, CDR2 SYGVKD. Trimming removed 4 bases at V and 2 bases at J, with 12 bases between. The CDR3 loop reads CAISVTGSTGANVLTF. The CDR3 nucleotides read TGTGCCATCAGTGTTACCGGGTCAACTGGGGCCAACGTCCTGACTTTC.

This chain joins TRBV7-6 and TRBJ2-7, with D unresolved. V lost 4 bases to trimming and J lost 2 bases, with 12 bases between them. CDR1 and CDR2 from the germline V gene are SGHVS and FNYEAQ. The CDR3 runs 14 residues. CDR3 DNA sequence: TGTGCCAGCAGCTCCGGACGTTCCACCTACGAGCAGTACTTC. It codes for CASSSGRSTYEQYF.

This sequence joins TRBV18 and TRBJ1-3; no clear D. Deletions cut 0 bases from V and 4 bases from J, with 10 bases between. The length of the CDR3 is 15 residues. In germline, CDR1 is KGHSH, CDR2 LQKENI. The CDR3 nucleotides are TGTGCCAGCTCACCACCCAACGGGGAGGGAAACACCATATATTTT. It codes for CASSPPNGEGNTIYF.

The J gene is TRBJ2-5, the V gene TRBV27; maybe TRBD2 (5 bases). Germline CDR1 and CDR2: MNHEY and SMNVEV (reference sequence). V shed 0 bases and J shed 3 bases, with 8 bases lying between them. The CDR3 contains 14 residues. The CDR3 region has the DNA TGTGCCAGCAGTTTATCGTACGGGAAAGAGACCCAGTACTTC. It yields the protein CASSLSYGKETQYF.

This clonotype was found many times. The chain joins TRBV28 to TRBJ1-1; the D is unclear. CDR1 and CDR2 (germline): MDHEN, SYDVKM. Trimming left V 5 bases short and J 0 bases short, with 19 bases between. The CDR3 covers 17 residues. The CDR3 region has the DNA TGTGCCAGCAGTAGGACCGCCGGAGGGTATATGAACACTGAAGCTTTCTTT. Its translation: CASSRTAGGYMNTEAFF.

The table lists this clonotype with many counts. The CDR3, as DNA: TGTGCCACCAGTCGCGGGGACATCCGACACGAGCAGTACTTC. It translates to CATSRGDIRHEQYF. The chain has TRBV15 and TRBJ2-7; possibly TRBD1 or TRBD2 for D (6 bases each). Trimming shortened V by 6 bases and J by 5 bases, and 17 bases separated the two germline ends. This CDR3 region has 14 residues. Germline V gene sequence: CDR1 LNHNV, CDR2 YYDKDF (reference sequence).